The following is a T cell receptor beta chain sequence with its context. As yet, its antigen is unknown. This entry is derived from a study of T-cell memory formation after mild COVID-19. General study points: Balance between CD4 and CD8 was seen in clones contracting day 15 to 85, and a CD4+ lean was seen in later expanders.

Per the germline V gene, CDR1 is MGHDK and CDR2 is SYGVNS. The CDR3 has 13 residues. V lost 5 bases and J lost 5, with 12 bases in between. 5'RACE primed at constant segments yielded TCR alpha and TCR beta cDNA libraries bearing sample barcodes and UMIs. MiXCR, applied by TCRdb to the 5' RACE reads, yields one record per CDR3 protein. Here the sample spans nearly 350,000 distinct CDR3 sequences, around 13% being singletons. The sequencing sample was made of PBMCs or a T cell subset sorted from them (not recorded which). The V and J genes are TRBV25-1 and TRBJ2-5; D is ambiguous. This sequence was found in a man aged 18-30 years who had mild COVID-19 (a few samples of this study predate the infection). Cell type and time point are not known. This CDR3 reads CASSSGHTETQYF. In nucleotides, the CDR3 is TGTGCCAGCAGTTCCGGGCATACGGAGACCCAGTACTTC.